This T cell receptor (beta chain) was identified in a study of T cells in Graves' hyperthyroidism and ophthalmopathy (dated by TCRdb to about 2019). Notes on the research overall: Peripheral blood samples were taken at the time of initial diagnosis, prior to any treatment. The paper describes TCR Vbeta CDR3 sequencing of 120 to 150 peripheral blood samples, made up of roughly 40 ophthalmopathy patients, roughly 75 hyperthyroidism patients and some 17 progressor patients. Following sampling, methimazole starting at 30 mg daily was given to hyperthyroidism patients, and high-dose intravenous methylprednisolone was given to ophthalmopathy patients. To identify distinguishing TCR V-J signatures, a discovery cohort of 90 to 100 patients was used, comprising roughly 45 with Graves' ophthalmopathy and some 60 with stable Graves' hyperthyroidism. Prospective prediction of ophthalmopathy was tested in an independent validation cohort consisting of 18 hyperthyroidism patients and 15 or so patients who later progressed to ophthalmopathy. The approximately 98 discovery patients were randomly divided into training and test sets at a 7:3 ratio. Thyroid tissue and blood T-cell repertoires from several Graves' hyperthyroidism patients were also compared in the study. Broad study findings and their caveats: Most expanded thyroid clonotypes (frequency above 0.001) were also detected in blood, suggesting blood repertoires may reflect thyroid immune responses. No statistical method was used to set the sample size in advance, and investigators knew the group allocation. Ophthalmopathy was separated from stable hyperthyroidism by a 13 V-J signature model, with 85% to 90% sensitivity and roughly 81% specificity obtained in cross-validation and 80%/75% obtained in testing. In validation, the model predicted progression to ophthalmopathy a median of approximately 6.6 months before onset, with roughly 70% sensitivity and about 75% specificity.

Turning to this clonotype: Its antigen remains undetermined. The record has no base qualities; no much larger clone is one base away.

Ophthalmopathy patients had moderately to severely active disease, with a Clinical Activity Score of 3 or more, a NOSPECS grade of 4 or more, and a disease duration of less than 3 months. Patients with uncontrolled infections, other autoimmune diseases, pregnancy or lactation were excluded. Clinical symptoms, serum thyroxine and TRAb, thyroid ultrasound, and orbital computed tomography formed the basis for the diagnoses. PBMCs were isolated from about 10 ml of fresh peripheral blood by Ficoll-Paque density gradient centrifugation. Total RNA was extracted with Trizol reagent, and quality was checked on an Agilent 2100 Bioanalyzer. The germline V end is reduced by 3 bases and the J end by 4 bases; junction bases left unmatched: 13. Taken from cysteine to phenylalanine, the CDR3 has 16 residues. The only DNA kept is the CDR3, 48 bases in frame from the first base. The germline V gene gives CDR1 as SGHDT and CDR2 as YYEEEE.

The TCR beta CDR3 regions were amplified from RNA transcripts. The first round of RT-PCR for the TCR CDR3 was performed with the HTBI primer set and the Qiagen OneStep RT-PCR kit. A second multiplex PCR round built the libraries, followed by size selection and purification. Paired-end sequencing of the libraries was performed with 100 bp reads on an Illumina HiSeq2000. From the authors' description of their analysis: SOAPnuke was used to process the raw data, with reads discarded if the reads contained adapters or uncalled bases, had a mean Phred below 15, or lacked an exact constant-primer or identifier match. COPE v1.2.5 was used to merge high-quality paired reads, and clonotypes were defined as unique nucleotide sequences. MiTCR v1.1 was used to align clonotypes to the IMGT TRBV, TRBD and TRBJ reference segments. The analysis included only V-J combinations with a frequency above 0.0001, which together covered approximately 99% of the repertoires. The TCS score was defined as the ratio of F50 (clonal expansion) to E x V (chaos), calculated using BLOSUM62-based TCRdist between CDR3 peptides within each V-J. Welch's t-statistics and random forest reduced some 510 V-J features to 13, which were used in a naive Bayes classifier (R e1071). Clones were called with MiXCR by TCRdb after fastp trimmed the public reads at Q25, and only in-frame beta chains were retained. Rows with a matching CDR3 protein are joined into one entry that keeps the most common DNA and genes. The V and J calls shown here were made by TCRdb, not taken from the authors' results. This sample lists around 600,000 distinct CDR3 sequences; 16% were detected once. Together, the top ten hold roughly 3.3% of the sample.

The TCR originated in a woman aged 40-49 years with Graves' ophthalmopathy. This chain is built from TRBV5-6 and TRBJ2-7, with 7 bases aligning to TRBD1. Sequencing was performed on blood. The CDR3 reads CASSYGSGTALYEQYF. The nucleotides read TGTGCCAGCAGCTACGGCTCCGGGACAGCGTTATACGAGCAGTACTTC.